The 17 T cell receptor beta chains below were found in one sample sequenced in a study of identical twins. TCRdb passed the 5' RACE reads through MiXCR, listing each CDR3 protein once. The repertoire includes 200,000 to 250,000 distinct CDR3 sequences, 6.5% to 8% of them detected once, and 13% to 15% sits in the top ten. These data are also associated with another study on T cells expressing NK-cell markers.

Sequencing used CD8+ T cells sorted from blood. These receptors were collected from a woman between 18 and 30 years old in good health.

The chain combines TRBV29-1 with TRBJ2-7; D ambiguous. The CDR3 is made up of 12 amino acids. Between the trimmed V and J ends, which lost 4 bases and 0 bases, there was a span of 7 bases. CDR1 is SQVTM, CDR2 ANQGSEA, per germline. The CDR3, as DNA: TGCAGCGTTGTTGGCAACTCCTACGAGCAGTACTTC. Protein sequence: CSVVGNSYEQYF.

This clonotype was picked up many times. The chain has TRBV29-1 and TRBJ2-3, with unresolved D. CDR3 length: 14 residues. The V end was cut by 7 bases, the J end by 1 base, with 15 bases between. The germline CDR1 and CDR2 sequences are SQVTM and ANQGSEA. The CDR3 DNA reads TGCAGCGCTGGTCGGGCAGGCCGCACAGATACGCAGTATTTT. Protein: CSAGRAGRTDTQYF.

V gene TRBV9 combines with J gene TRBJ1-1; weak D call: TRBD1 (5 bases). The germline gives CDR1 SGDLS, CDR2 YYNGEE. V was shortened by 1 base and J by 5 bases, with 9 bases between the two germline ends. This CDR3 has 13 amino acids. In DNA form, the CDR3 reads TGTGCCAGCAGCGTAACAGGAGGAACTGAAGCTTTCTTT. It codes for CASSVTGGTEAFF.

This clonotype showed up many times. V usage is TRBV4-1 and J usage is TRBJ2-1; 10 bases are shared with TRBD2. The junction had 7 bases not matched to a gene; V was cut back by 0 bases and J by 8 bases. Germline CDR1 and CDR2: MGHRA and YSYEKL. The length of the CDR3 is 16 residues. The CDR3 nucleotides read TGCGCCAGCAGCCAAGATCCAGCGGGAGGGCCCTATGAGCAGTTCTTC. It yields the protein CASSQDPAGGPYEQFF.

This clonotype appeared a few times. This rearrangement joins TRBV10-3 to TRBJ1-1; maybe TRBD1 (5 bases). Between the trimmed V and J ends, which lost 8 bases and 4 bases, there was a span of 11 bases. CDR1 is ENHRY, CDR2 SYGVKD, per germline. CDR3 length: 12 amino acids. CDR3 sequence: CAIYGGGTEAFF. Written as DNA, the CDR3 is TGTGCCATCTACGGGGGGGGCACTGAAGCTTTCTTT.

This clonotype was seen at least ten times. The genes are TRBV7-9 and TRBJ2-7; D uncertain. The germline V and J ends were trimmed by 5 bases and 5 bases, with 7 bases remaining between them. Germline V gene data show CDR1 as SEHNR and CDR2 as FQNEAQ (reference sequence). The CDR3 length is 11 residues. The CDR3 here is CASSALDEQYF. The CDR3 DNA sequence: TGTGCCAGCAGCGCTTTAGACGAGCAGTACTTC.

This chain uses TRBV12-5 with TRBJ2-7; maybe TRBD1 (6 bases). Trimming shortened V by 6 bases and J by 2 bases, and 11 bases separated the two germline ends. There are 13 residues in the CDR3. Germline V gene sequence: CDR1 LGHNT, CDR2 FRNRAP. The CDR3 sequence is CASGLGAPYEQYF. DNA for the CDR3: TGTGCTAGTGGCCTGGGGGCTCCCTACGAGCAGTACTTC.

This clonotype occurred many times. The chain recombines TRBV6-1 with TRBJ2-2; D unclear. The CDR3 length is 12 residues. Trimming left V 10 bases short and J 5 bases short, with 11 bases between. Germline V gene data show CDR1 as MNHNS and CDR2 as SASEGT. CDR3 DNA sequence: TGTGCCATCCGGTCCGAGACCGGGGAGCTGTTTTTT. This translates into CAIRSETGELFF.

This clonotype was found many times. The V gene is TRBV12-3 or TRBV12-4, the J gene TRBJ1-2, with a weak D call TRBD1 (5 bases). This CDR3 is built from 14 residues. The ends were cut back, 3 bases at V and 5 bases at J, with 13 bases in the middle. The CDR3 DNA sequence: TGTGCCAGCAGTTTGGGGGGGAAGAGTTATGGCTACACCTTC. Translation: CASSLGGKSYGYTF.

This clonotype has only a few counts. This chain links TRBV7-9 with TRBJ1-1; no definite D call. The V gene lost 6 bases and the J gene lost 8 bases, with 10 bases spanning the gap. Germline V CDR1 and CDR2: SEHNR, FQNEAQ (reference sequence). The CDR3 consists of 11 residues. CDR3 protein: CASSTLVEAFF. The CDR3 region has the DNA TGTGCCAGCAGTACCCTCGTGGAAGCTTTCTTT.

This clonotype came up many times. CDR3 sequence: CASSLAPRGATDTQYF. As DNA, the CDR3 is TGCGCCAGCAGCTTGGCCCCCCGGGGGGCCACAGATACGCAGTATTTT. This chain uses TRBV5-1 with TRBJ2-3; perhaps TRBD2 as D (7 bases). Germline values: CDR1 SGHRS, CDR2 YFSETQ. The CDR3 is made up of 16 amino acids. Trimming took off 0 bases at V and 2 bases at J, with 13 bases between the two ends. Full variable domain (missing parts from reference TRBV5-1 and TRBJ2-3): KAGVTQTPRYLIKTRGQQVTLSCSPISGHRSVSWYQQTPGQGLQFLFEYFSETQRNKGNFPGRFSGRQFSNSRSEMNVSTLELGDSALYLCASSLAPRGATDTQYFGPGTRLTVL.

This clonotype has just a few counts. As DNA, the CDR3 is TGTGCCAGCAGTGAACGGGCCATACCCCACGAGCAGTACTTC. This encodes CASSERAIPHEQYF. The chain employs TRBV2 and TRBJ2-7; unclear D gene. Trimming removed 2 bases from V and 5 bases from J, with 13 bases in between. Germline CDR1 reads SNHLY; CDR2 reads FYNNEI. This CDR3 has 14 amino acids.

The J gene is TRBJ1-2, the V gene TRBV11-1; 8 bases are shared with TRBD1. Per germline, CDR1 SGHAT and CDR2 FQDESV (reference sequence). There are 15 residues in the CDR3. Unmatched junction bases numbered 12, after V lost 4 bases and J lost 8 bases. For the CDR3, the DNA is TGTGCCAGCAGCTCACCTACGGACAGGGCGGACGGCTACACCTTC. Protein product: CASSSPTDRADGYTF.

This sequence joins TRBV12-3 or TRBV12-4 and TRBJ2-7, with D possibly TRBD1 on 6 matching bases. The CDR3 has 12 residues. Trimming took off 7 bases at V and 9 bases at J, with 16 bases between the two ends. The CDR3 reads CASKTGSVPQYF. CDR3 nucleotide sequence: TGTGCCAGCAAAACAGGGTCCGTGCCGCAGTACTTC.

This clonotype was observed many times. V gene TRBV2 combines with J gene TRBJ2-7; the D is unclear. The CDR3 runs to 14 residues. Germline CDR1 is SNHLY and CDR2 is FYNNEI. V was pared by 8 bases and J by 0 bases, with 14 bases between. CDR3 sequence reads: CASGLIDNSYEQYF. CDR3 DNA: TGTGCCAGCGGTTTGATCGACAACTCCTACGAGCAGTACTTC.

There are a few counts of this clonotype. The J gene is TRBJ2-2, the V gene TRBV2; 9 bases are shared with TRBD1. The germline V gene has CDR1 SNHLY and CDR2 FYNNEI. CDR3 size: 15 residues. V dropped 3 bases and J dropped 6; count of bases not matched to a gene: 5. The CDR3 region is CASSDGTGIPGELFF. As DNA, the CDR3 is TGTGCCAGCAGTGACGGGACAGGGATCCCCGGGGAGCTGTTTTTT.

The table lists this clonotype with a few counts. The chain is built from TRBV10-3 and TRBJ1-2; 7 bases line up with TRBD1. Germline values: CDR1 ENHRY, CDR2 SYGVKD. The length of the CDR3 is 14 residues. V dropped 2 bases and J dropped 7; count of bases not matched to a gene: 7. Written as DNA, the CDR3 is TGTGCCATCAGTGAGCCTGGGACAGCCACTGGCTACACCTTC. This translates into CAISEPGTATGYTF.